The T cell receptor (beta chain) under discussion was sequenced for a study of shared clonotypes between healthy human individuals. Germline CDR1 reads SGDLS; CDR2 reads YYNGEE. Trimming removed 0 bases from V and 2 bases from J; junction bases left unmatched: 8. The CDR3 is 17 residues long. Naive CD8 isolation took CD45RO-negative cells positively selected for CCR7 and excluded terminally differentiated effector memory CD45RA+ cells. As concerns this clone: Its cognate antigen is unknown.

Profiling relied on immunoSEQ multiplex PCR, and the TCRdb table lists in-frame clones only, not all of them. The top ten clones hold 1.7% of a sample with millions of clones, about 93% of them seen once. Study conclusions and caveats: Inspection by rarefaction showed sorted-subset sequencing to be incomplete despite large depth.

Sequencing was performed on naive CD8+ T cells from PBMCs. V and J are TRBV9 and TRBJ2-7; 10 bases agree with TRBD1. The receptor's source is a young man in good health. Some clones in this sample may be carry-over from other donors' samples. CDR3 protein: CASSVEGTGESAYEQYF. DNA of the CDR3: TGTGCCAGCAGCGTAGAAGGGACAGGGGAGTCAGCCTACGAGCAGTACTTC.